These T cell receptor beta chains were read from a single sample in a study of shared T cell receptors in the human thymus. Using immunoSEQ multiplex PCR, the repertoire was profiled, and TCRdb retains in-frame clones only, with some absent. The sample shows roughly 550,000 clones, around 82% of them seen only once. These sequences were also reported in another study, on human thymus T cells.

The sequenced sample was thymocytes. Receptors originate from a boy younger than two with a congenital heart defect. Each CDR3 is given with its conserved first and last residue. A D gene is named only where the DNA matches it firmly. Part of the rows lack a size; the others show once, few, many or a class for expanded clones.

clone_size: .
v_call: TRBV5-4
j_call: TRBJ2-3
d_call: TRBD2
cdr3_nt: TGTGCCAGCAGCTTGGGACTAGCGGGGGAGGCTAGCACAGATACGCAGTATTTT
cdr3_aa: CASSLGLAGEASTDTQYF

clone_size: few
v_call: TRBV28
j_call: TRBJ1-3
d_call: .
cdr3_nt: TGTGCAGTCTGCGTTGGAAACACCATATATTTT
cdr3_aa: CAVCVGNTIYF

clone_size: .
v_call: TRBV7-9
j_call: TRBJ1-5
d_call: .
cdr3_nt: TGTGCCAGCAGCTCGGGACACCGATATAGCAATCAGCCCCAGCATTTT
cdr3_aa: CASSSGHRYSNQPQHF

clone_size: .
v_call: TRBV7-3
j_call: TRBJ1-1
d_call: TRBD1
cdr3_nt: TGTGCCAGCCGACTTGACAGGGGCACTGAAGCTTTCTTT
cdr3_aa: CASRLDRGTEAFF

clone_size: .
v_call: TRBV25-1
j_call: TRBJ1-3
d_call: TRBD1
cdr3_nt: TGTGCCAGCAGCTTACAGGGGAGGGGAAACACCATATATTTT
cdr3_aa: CASSLQGRGNTIYF

clone_size: .
v_call: TRBV9
j_call: TRBJ1-4
d_call: .
cdr3_nt: TGTGCCAGCAGCGTAGCTCTGGGCGACCCGGGCAGCGGAAATGAAAAACTGTTTTTT
cdr3_aa: CASSVALGDPGSGNEKLFF

clone_size: .
v_call: TRBV28
j_call: TRBJ2-1
d_call: TRBD1
cdr3_nt: TGTGCCAGCAGTCCCCCCGGACAGGGGGCCGGTACCAATGAGCAGTTCTTC
cdr3_aa: CASSPPGQGAGTNEQFF

clone_size: .
v_call: TRBV10-3
j_call: TRBJ2-5
d_call: TRBD1
cdr3_nt: TGTGCCATCAGTAAGGACAGGGGGCAAGAGACCCAGTACTTC
cdr3_aa: CAISKDRGQETQYF

clone_size: .
v_call: TRBV28
j_call: TRBJ2-3
d_call: TRBD1
cdr3_nt: TGTGCCAGTACTATACAGGGGAGTCTCACAGATACGCAGTATTTT
cdr3_aa: CASTIQGSLTDTQYF

clone_size: once
v_call: TRBV30
j_call: TRBJ2-5
d_call: TRBD2
cdr3_nt: TGTGCCTGGAGTGTCATGTTCGGGAGGGACCAAGAGACCCAGTACTTC
cdr3_aa: CAWSVMFGRDQETQYF

clone_size: few
v_call: TRBV6-1
j_call: TRBJ2-7
d_call: TRBD1
cdr3_nt: TGTGCCAGCAAGAGGGGGACAGGGGGGGGCTACGAGCAGTACTTC
cdr3_aa: CASKRGTGGGYEQYF

clone_size: few
v_call: TRBV28
j_call: TRBJ2-3
d_call: .
cdr3_nt: TGTGCCAGCAGTCGGGTTAAGGAGAGGGGGCAGGTCGGGAGGGTCAGGACAGATACGCAGTATTTT
cdr3_aa: CASSRVKERGQVGRVRTDTQYF

clone_size: few
v_call: TRBV30
j_call: TRBJ2-1
d_call: .
cdr3_nt: TGTGCCTGGAGTCTTGCCGGGACAAACTACAATGAGCAGTTCTTC
cdr3_aa: CAWSLAGTNYNEQFF

clone_size: .
v_call: TRBV13
j_call: TRBJ2-3
d_call: .
cdr3_nt: TGTGCCAGCAGTGAGGGGGACACAGATACGCAGTATTTT
cdr3_aa: CASSEGDTDTQYF

clone_size: .
v_call: TRBV5-4
j_call: TRBJ2-7
d_call: .
cdr3_nt: TGTGCCAGCAGCTTGGGTGGGGCGAGCCATGACTCCTACGAGCAGTACTTC
cdr3_aa: CASSLGGASHDSYEQYF

clone_size: .
v_call: TRBV2
j_call: TRBJ1-1
d_call: TRBD1
cdr3_nt: TGTGCCAGCAGTAAGCGGGACAGGGGGAACACTGAAGCTTTCTTT
cdr3_aa: CASSKRDRGNTEAFF

clone_size: .
v_call: TRBV2
j_call: TRBJ2-1
d_call: .
cdr3_nt: TGTGCCAGCCCTGAGGGCACCATAAACAATGAGCAGTTCTTC
cdr3_aa: CASPEGTINNEQFF

clone_size: .
v_call: TRBV25-1
j_call: TRBJ2-7
d_call: .
cdr3_nt: TGTGCCAGCAGTGAGGGATTGGGGCAGCACAACTCCTACGAGCAGTACTTC
cdr3_aa: CASSEGLGQHNSYEQYF

clone_size: .
v_call: TRBV30
j_call: TRBJ2-6
d_call: TRBD1
cdr3_nt: TGTGCCTGGAGTGCCCCCCCGGCTTTGGCCCCGGGACAGGGAACTGGGGCCAACGTCCTGACTTTC
cdr3_aa: CAWSAPPALAPGQGTGANVLTF

clone_size: .
v_call: TRBV5-1
j_call: TRBJ2-5
d_call: TRBD1
cdr3_nt: TGCGCCAGCAGCGGACGGGACAGGATTACGAGACAGTACTTC
cdr3_aa: CASSGRDRITRQYF

clone_size: .
v_call: TRBV25-1
j_call: TRBJ2-6
d_call: .
cdr3_nt: TGTGCCAGCACGGGCTCTGGGGCCAACGTCCTGACTTTC
cdr3_aa: CASTGSGANVLTF

clone_size: once
v_call: TRBV4-2
j_call: TRBJ1-3
d_call: .
cdr3_nt: TGTGCCAGCAGCCAAGACGGGGGCTCTGGAAACACCATATATTTT
cdr3_aa: CASSQDGGSGNTIYF

clone_size: .
v_call: TRBV19
j_call: TRBJ2-3
d_call: TRBD2
cdr3_nt: TGTGCCAGTAGTGCCGGGACTAGCGTACTTCCAACTAGCACAGATACGCAGTATTTT
cdr3_aa: CASSAGTSVLPTSTDTQYF

clone_size: .
v_call: TRBV5-1
j_call: TRBJ2-1
d_call: TRBD2
cdr3_nt: TGCGCCAGCTCCTCTACGCGGGGGGGAGGGTGGTACAATGAGCAGTTCTTC
cdr3_aa: CASSSTRGGGWYNEQFF

clone_size: .
v_call: TRBV6-5
j_call: TRBJ2-1
d_call: .
cdr3_nt: TGTGCCAGCAGTTACTCGACCGGGAGAGGGTACAATGAGCAGTTCTTC
cdr3_aa: CASSYSTGRGYNEQFF

clone_size: .
v_call: TRBV28
j_call: TRBJ2-2
d_call: TRBD2
cdr3_nt: TGTGCCAGCAGTATCCCTAAAAAAGGACTAGCGGACACCGGGGAGCTGTTTTTT
cdr3_aa: CASSIPKKGLADTGELFF

clone_size: .
v_call: TRBV11-2
j_call: TRBJ2-3
d_call: .
cdr3_nt: TGTGCCAGCAGCTTCTCCGTAGATACGCAGTATTTT
cdr3_aa: CASSFSVDTQYF

clone_size: .
v_call: TRBV18
j_call: TRBJ2-2
d_call: .
cdr3_nt: TGTGCCAGCTCCGCCGGGGGACAGCCCGGAGGCGGGGAGCTGTTTTTT
cdr3_aa: CASSAGGQPGGGELFF

clone_size: .
v_call: TRBV27
j_call: TRBJ2-5
d_call: .
cdr3_nt: TGTGCCAGCACTTCGGGAGAGACCCAGTACTTC
cdr3_aa: CASTSGETQYF

clone_size: .
v_call: TRBV28
j_call: TRBJ1-5
d_call: .
cdr3_nt: TGTGCCAGCAGTTTATGGCCACGGTCATATAGCAATCAGCCCCAGCATTTT
cdr3_aa: CASSLWPRSYSNQPQHF

clone_size: .
v_call: TRBV27
j_call: TRBJ2-7
d_call: .
cdr3_nt: TGTGCCAGCAGTTTACCGACTAGGATCTACGAGCAGTACTTC
cdr3_aa: CASSLPTRIYEQYF

clone_size: .
v_call: TRBV5-1
j_call: TRBJ2-5
d_call: TRBD2
cdr3_nt: TGCGCCAGCAGCTGGGGGGGAACTAGCGGGAGCTGGGAGACCCAGTACTTC
cdr3_aa: CASSWGGTSGSWETQYF

clone_size: .
v_call: TRBV5-6
j_call: TRBJ2-3
d_call: TRBD1
cdr3_nt: TGTGCCAGCAGCGCACCGGGACAGGGGTGCACAGATACGCAGTATTTT
cdr3_aa: CASSAPGQGCTDTQYF

clone_size: .
v_call: TRBV9
j_call: TRBJ2-3
d_call: TRBD2
cdr3_nt: TGTGCCAGCAGCCCAAGACTAGCGGGAGGGCCGGATACGCAGTATTTT
cdr3_aa: CASSPRLAGGPDTQYF

clone_size: .
v_call: TRBV29-1
j_call: TRBJ2-5
d_call: .
cdr3_nt: TGCAGCGTTGGTCTGTCCCCGGAGACCCAGTACTTC
cdr3_aa: CSVGLSPETQYF

clone_size: once
v_call: TRBV7-3
j_call: TRBJ2-3
d_call: .
cdr3_nt: TGTGCCAGCAGGTTAGGGACAAGGGCCATCAGCACAGATACGCAGTATTTT
cdr3_aa: CASRLGTRAISTDTQYF

clone_size: .
v_call: TRBV28
j_call: TRBJ1-2
d_call: .
cdr3_nt: TGTGCCAGCAGGGGGAATTCGGGAGGCTATGGCTACACCTTC
cdr3_aa: CASRGNSGGYGYTF